This TCR beta chain was retrieved from a study of T cell repertoires in ileal Crohn's disease. About the research overall: Patients had a median approximately 7.2-year disease duration, and roughly 32% were active smokers. About half of patients got postoperative therapy: about a dozen thiopurines, approximately 18 anti-TNF.

A word on this clone: Antigen specificity is unknown.

Study-level points and caveats: Sorted CD8 T cells held more high-frequency clones than CD4.

TCRdb keeps only in-frame clones here, not all; method: immunoSEQ multiplex PCR. The sample has approximately 27,000 clones; roughly three quarters are singletons. The TCR originated in an adult with Crohn's disease. Sequenced sample: ileal tissue.

The CDR3 is CASTFGGSTEEANTGELFF. The CDR3 DNA follows: TGTGCCAGTACCTTCGGGGGGAGCACGGAAGAAGCGAACACCGGGGAGCTGTTTTTT. The chain uses TRBV19 and TRBJ2-2; 7 nucleotides line up with TRBD2. The V and J ends lost 7 bases and 0 bases, in that order; junction bases with no gene match: 17. CDR3 length: 19 residues. CDR1 and CDR2 from the germline V gene are LNHDA and SQIVND (reference sequence).